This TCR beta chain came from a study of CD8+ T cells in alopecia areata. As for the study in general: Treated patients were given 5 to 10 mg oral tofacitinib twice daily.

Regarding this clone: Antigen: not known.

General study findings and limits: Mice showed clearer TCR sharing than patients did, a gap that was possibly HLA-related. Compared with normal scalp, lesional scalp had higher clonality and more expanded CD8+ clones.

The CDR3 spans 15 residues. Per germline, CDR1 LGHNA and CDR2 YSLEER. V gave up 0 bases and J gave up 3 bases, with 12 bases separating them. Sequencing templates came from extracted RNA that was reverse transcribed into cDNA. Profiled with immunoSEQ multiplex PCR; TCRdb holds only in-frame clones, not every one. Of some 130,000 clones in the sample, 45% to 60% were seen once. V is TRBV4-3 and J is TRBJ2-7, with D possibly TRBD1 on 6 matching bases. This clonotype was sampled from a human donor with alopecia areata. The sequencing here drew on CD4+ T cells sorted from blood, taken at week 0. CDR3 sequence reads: CASSQDHREYYEQYF. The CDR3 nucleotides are TGCGCCAGCAGCCAAGACCACAGGGAATACTACGAGCAGTACTTC.